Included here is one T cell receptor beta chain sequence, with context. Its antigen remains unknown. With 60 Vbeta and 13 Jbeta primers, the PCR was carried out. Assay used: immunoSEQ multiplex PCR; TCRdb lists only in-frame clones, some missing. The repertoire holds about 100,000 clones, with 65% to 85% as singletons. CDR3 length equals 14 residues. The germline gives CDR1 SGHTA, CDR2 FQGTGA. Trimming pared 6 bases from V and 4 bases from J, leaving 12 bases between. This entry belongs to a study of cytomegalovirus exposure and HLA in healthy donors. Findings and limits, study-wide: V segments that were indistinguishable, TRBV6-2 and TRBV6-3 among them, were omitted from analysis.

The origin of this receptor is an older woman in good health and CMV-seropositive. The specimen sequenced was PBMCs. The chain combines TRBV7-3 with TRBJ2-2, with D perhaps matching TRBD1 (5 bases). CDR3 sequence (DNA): TGTGCCAGCAGGAAATACAGGTCCACCGGGGAGCTGTTTTTT. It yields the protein CASRKYRSTGELFF.